The T cell receptor beta chain described here comes from a study of response to subunit inactivated influenza vaccine. Comments on this clonotype: Antigen specificity is unknown.

Study results and limitations: Each seasonal influenza vaccination recruits few new T cells, the authors suggested.

CDR1 is SEHNR, CDR2 FQNEAQ, per germline (reference sequence). This CDR3 region has 15 residues. The V gene lost 2 bases and the J gene lost 9 bases, with 17 bases spanning the gap. TCRdb processed the RT-PCR reads anew with MiXCR; each CDR3 protein has one entry. The data contain 500,000 or so distinct CDR3 sequences, 10% to 11% of them singletons. The receptor comes from a man aged 45-65 years who received an inactivated influenza vaccine. This chain connects TRBV7-9 to TRBJ2-1, with a possible D match to TRBD2 (6 bases). The sequences come from PBMCs from blood, collected roughly 46 days after vaccination. The CDR3, as DNA: TGTGCCAGCAGCTTATCCTCATCCGGGGGTGGTGAGCAGTTCTTC. Its protein is CASSLSSSGGGEQFF.